These T cell receptor beta chains were read from a single sample in a study of cytomegalovirus exposure and HLA in healthy donors. Measured with immunoSEQ multiplex PCR; TCRdb has only the in-frame clones, and not every one. The sample yields fewer than 200,000 clones, around 83% seen once. The sequencing sample was made of PBMCs. These receptors all come from a man between 18 and 35 years old in good health and CMV-seropositive. Both conserved end residues are part of each CDR3. The D gene is left open where the match is weak. For some rows the clone size is stated as once, few or many, or as a class when expanded; others skip it.

CDR3nt | CDR3aa | d_gene | abundance | j_gene | v_gene
TGTGCCAGCAGCGGGGGGGCGGTCGCGGAAGAGACCCAGTACTTC | CASSGGAVAEETQYF | TRBD2 | . | TRBJ2-5 | TRBV27
TGTGCCGCCGGACAGGGAGGTTACGAGCAGTACTTC | CAAGQGGYEQYF | TRBD1 | . | TRBJ2-7 | TRBV28
TGTGCCTGGAGTGACTTCCGGGACGAGCAGTACTTC | CAWSDFRDEQYF | . | . | TRBJ2-7 | TRBV30
TGTGCCAGCTCCTCAGGGGGTTTGAACACCGGGGAGCTGTTTTTT | CASSSGGLNTGELFF | TRBD1 | . | TRBJ2-2 | TRBV6-1
TGTGCCAGCAGCCCTGCGGACAGGGGGGCAGATACGCAGTATTTT | CASSPADRGADTQYF | TRBD1 | . | TRBJ2-3 | TRBV9
TGCGCCAGCAGGCGGGACACTGAAGCTTTCTTT | CASRRDTEAFF | . | . | TRBJ1-1 | TRBV5-1
TGTGCCAGCAGTTTAGTATGGGGCGGTGGAGATACGCAGTATTTT | CASSLVWGGGDTQYF | . | . | TRBJ2-3 | TRBV6-5
TGTGCCAGCAGCCCCGGGACAGTTAATTCACCCCTCCACTTT | CASSPGTVNSPLHF | TRBD1 | once | TRBJ1-6 | TRBV7-9
TGTGCCAGCAGCCATGACAGGGTTTTTGGCTACACCTTC | CASSHDRVFGYTF | TRBD1 | . | TRBJ1-2 | TRBV4-2
TGTGCCAGCAGCGTTGAGGACAGGCCATCACCAATTCAGCCCCAGCATTTT | CASSVEDRPSPIQPQHF | TRBD1 | . | TRBJ1-5 | TRBV9
TGTGCCACCTGGACTAGCGGTTACGAGCAGTACTTC | CATWTSGYEQYF | TRBD2 | . | TRBJ2-7 | TRBV6-5
TGTGCCAGCAGCCCATTTGGGTTGACGACAGGACCGAACACTGAAGCTTTCTTT | CASSPFGLTTGPNTEAFF | . | . | TRBJ1-1 | TRBV5-4
TGTGCCAGCAGTGCCAAAAAGAACACTGAAGCTTTCTTT | CASSAKKNTEAFF | . | . | TRBJ1-1 | TRBV25-1
TGTGCCATCAGTGCGGCAGGGAAATGGAAGTTTGAAGCTTTCTTT | CAISAAGKWKFEAFF | . | . | TRBJ1-1 | TRBV10-3
TGTGCTAGTGGTATCGGGGAGGGGCTCTATGGCTACACCTTC | CASGIGEGLYGYTF | . | . | TRBJ1-2 | TRBV12-5
TGTGCCAGCTCTCCCCGAACCAGCGGGGGGGCCGTCACCGGGGAGCTGTTTTTT | CASSPRTSGGAVTGELFF | TRBD2 | . | TRBJ2-2 | TRBV6-4
TGTGCCATCAGTGAGCGAGGACAGGGCGAGCAGCCCCAGCATTTT | CAISERGQGEQPQHF | TRBD1 | . | TRBJ1-5 | TRBV10-3
TGTGCCAGCAGCTCTTCAGGGGGCTTTAGCAATCAGCCCCAGCATTTT | CASSSSGGFSNQPQHF | TRBD1 | . | TRBJ1-5 | TRBV7-2
TGTGCCAGCAGCTTAGGGGCGGGGGGAAGCTATGAGCAGTTCTTC | CASSLGAGGSYEQFF | TRBD2 | . | TRBJ2-1 | TRBV7-3
TGTGCCAGCAGCGTAGGGGGGCCTCACACAGATACGCAGTATTTT | CASSVGGPHTDTQYF | . | few | TRBJ2-3 | TRBV9
TGTGCCAGCAGTCCCTCGAGTACTGAAGCTTTCTTT | CASSPSSTEAFF | . | once | TRBJ1-1 | TRBV6-1
TGTGCCTCCGCCGAAACAGGGGGCGCGTCTTGGGAGACCCAGTACTTC | CASAETGGASWETQYF | TRBD1 | . | TRBJ2-5 | TRBV7-2
TGCAGCGTTGAAACTCTAGCGGGGAAAATCAATGAGCAGTTCTTC | CSVETLAGKINEQFF | TRBD2 | few | TRBJ2-1 | TRBV29-1
TGTGCCAGTAGTATAGGGGCGGGCCCGAACACTGAAGCTTTCTTT | CASSIGAGPNTEAFF | . | . | TRBJ1-1 | TRBV19
TGTGCCAGCAGCTTAACGCAGGGGGGTGACACTGAAGCTTTCTTT | CASSLTQGGDTEAFF | TRBD1 | . | TRBJ1-1 | TRBV7-9
TGTGCCAGCACAGCTCTCGGGACAGGGGGTTACGAGCAGTACTTC | CASTALGTGGYEQYF | TRBD1 | . | TRBJ2-7 | TRBV6-5
TGCGCCAGCAGTTCGCGGACTAGCGGGGGGGCAACAGATACGCAGTATTTT | CASSSRTSGGATDTQYF | TRBD2 | . | TRBJ2-3 | TRBV5-1
TGTGCCAGCAGTCCCCTGGTGAGGGGGCAAGGCTACACCTTC | CASSPLVRGQGYTF | TRBD1 | . | TRBJ1-2 | TRBV25-1
TGTGCCAGTAGTAGGGCCAGTAACTATGGCTACACCTTC | CASSRASNYGYTF | . | . | TRBJ1-2 | TRBV19
TGTGCCAGCAGCGTAGGTCCGAGTAACAATGAGCAGTTCTTC | CASSVGPSNNEQFF | . | . | TRBJ2-1 | TRBV9
TGTGCCAGCCGGGGGGGACAGAACACCGGGGAGCTGTTTTTT | CASRGGQNTGELFF | TRBD2 | . | TRBJ2-2 | TRBV19
TGTGCCAGCGCCGCCGGGACAGGGTTGCAGACCCAGTACTTC | CASAAGTGLQTQYF | TRBD1 | once | TRBJ2-5 | TRBV13
TGTGCCAGCAGCCCTGATAGGCGAAGATCGACAGGTGATTTCTACGAGCAGTACTTC | CASSPDRRRSTGDFYEQYF | . | . | TRBJ2-7 | TRBV7-9
TGTGCCAGCAGTGAAAGCAGGGGCTTCTCTAATTCACCCCTCCACTTT | CASSESRGFSNSPLHF | . | few | TRBJ1-6 | TRBV6-1
TGTGCCAGCTCACTAACAGAGCAAGAGACCCAGTACTTC | CASSLTEQETQYF | . | . | TRBJ2-5 | TRBV18
TGTGCCAGCAGCTTAATGGGGCAGGGCACAGATACGCAGTATTTT | CASSLMGQGTDTQYF | . | . | TRBJ2-3 | TRBV7-3
TGTGCCACCAGCAGAGATAAAGCGGGGGGACAAGATGAGCAGTTCTTC | CATSRDKAGGQDEQFF | TRBD2 | once | TRBJ2-1 | TRBV15
TGTGCCAGTGGTGAACAGGGATCCAACGAGCAGTACTTC | CASGEQGSNEQYF | . | . | TRBJ2-7 | TRBV19
TGTGCCAGCAGTGAAGCAGCGGGGGGGCCAGAGACCCAGTACTTC | CASSEAAGGPETQYF | TRBD2 | few | TRBJ2-5 | TRBV6-4
TGTGCCAGCAGCGTAGTGAGGGGGAGTGAGCAGTTCTTC | CASSVVRGSEQFF | . | . | TRBJ2-1 | TRBV9
TGTGCCAGCAGTGACGGAAGACAGGGGAAAGGGAATGAGCAGTTCTTC | CASSDGRQGKGNEQFF | TRBD1 | . | TRBJ2-1 | TRBV6-4
TGTGCCAGCGACAGGACAGGGCTTAGTCAAGAGACCCAGTACTTC | CASDRTGLSQETQYF | TRBD1 | few | TRBJ2-5 | TRBV2
TGCGCCAGCAGCACAGGGGACAGGGGCGAGCAGTACTTC | CASSTGDRGEQYF | TRBD1 | . | TRBJ2-7 | TRBV5-1
TGTGCCAGCAGCTTAGGGGGGGAACAGCCCCAGCATTTT | CASSLGGEQPQHF | . | . | TRBJ1-5 | TRBV7-6
TGTGCCAGCAGCTTACCGATAGAAGCCAAAAACAGTCAGTACTTC | CASSLPIEAKNSQYF | . | once | TRBJ2-4 | TRBV7-9
TGTGCCAGCAGCTTAACAATGACAGGGAACACTGAAGCTTTCTTT | CASSLTMTGNTEAFF | . | once | TRBJ1-1 | TRBV7-9